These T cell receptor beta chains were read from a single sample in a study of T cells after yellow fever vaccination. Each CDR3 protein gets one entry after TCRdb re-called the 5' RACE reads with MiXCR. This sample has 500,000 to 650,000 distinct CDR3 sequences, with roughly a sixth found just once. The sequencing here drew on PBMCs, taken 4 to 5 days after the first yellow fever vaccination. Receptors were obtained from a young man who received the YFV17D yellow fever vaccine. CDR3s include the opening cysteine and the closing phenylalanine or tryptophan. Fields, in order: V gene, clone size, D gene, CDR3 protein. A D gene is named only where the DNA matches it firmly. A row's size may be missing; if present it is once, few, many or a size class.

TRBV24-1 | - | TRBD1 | CATSDMGQGYNEQFF
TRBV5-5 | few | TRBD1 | CASSTDRGYYGYTF
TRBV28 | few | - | CASSQTVGLEKLFF
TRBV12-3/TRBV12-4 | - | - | CASSLHGGPGNTIYF
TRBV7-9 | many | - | CASSSALEANYGYTF
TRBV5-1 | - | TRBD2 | CASSLIRAGGYNEQFF
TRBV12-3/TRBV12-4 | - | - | CASSLRSGGYRYGYTF
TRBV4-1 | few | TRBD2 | CASSQAPSGGDSDTQYF
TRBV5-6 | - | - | CASSFDQPGGYTF
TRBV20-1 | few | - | CSASGQGLRTF
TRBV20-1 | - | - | CSARGNTGHYGTDTQYF
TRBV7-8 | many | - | CASSPQPGSGVKNIQYF
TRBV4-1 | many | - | CASSQDRGTEAFF
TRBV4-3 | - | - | CASSQWRDNTEAFF
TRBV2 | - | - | CATKMSSGANVLTF
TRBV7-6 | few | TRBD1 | CASSLGTGTNYGYTF
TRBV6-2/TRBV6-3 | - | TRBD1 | CASSYNRGTEAFF
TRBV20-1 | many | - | CSAPNRGIETQYF
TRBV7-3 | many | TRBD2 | CASSLIGGAHNEQFF
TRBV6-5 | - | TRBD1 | CASSSGDRVNQPQHF
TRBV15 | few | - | CATVGPGRGTEAFF
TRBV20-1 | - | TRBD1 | CSARAGTGNNSPLHF
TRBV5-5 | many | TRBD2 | CASERTSAEKYEQYF
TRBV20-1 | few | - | CSAVQRRAYNEQFF